The clone carrying this TCR beta chain was seen a single time. These data originate in a study of blood T cell repertoires in COVID-19. At the level of the study: Samples came from the United States, Italy and Spain, spanning acute and convalescent COVID-19. PBMCs, B-cell-depleted T cells, or T cells provided the cDNA or gDNA that made up the material.

Methods used by the authors: Counts of nucleated cells, estimated from reference gene primer amplification, were obtained. Clones were sequenced by immunoSEQ multiplex PCR, and TCRdb holds only the in-frame ones, with some missing. D and trimming come from the DNA, and the V and J calls and clone size come from that table. The sample contains around 340,000 clones, 80% to 90% of which appear only once. The V and J ends lost 0 bases and 9 bases respectively, with 14 bases between them. CDR3 length equals 14 residues. Germline V lookup: CDR1 LGHNA, CDR2 YNFKEQ. The chain recombines TRBV4-2 with TRBJ1-1; D is unclear. Sequences were obtained from PBMCs or T cells enriched from blood (not recorded which). The sequence was collected from a woman between 35 and 50 years old with acute COVID-19. Here the CDR3 reads CASSQEYKLSQAFF. The DNA of the CDR3 is TGTGCCAGCAGCCAAGAGTACAAGTTGTCCCAAGCTTTCTTT.